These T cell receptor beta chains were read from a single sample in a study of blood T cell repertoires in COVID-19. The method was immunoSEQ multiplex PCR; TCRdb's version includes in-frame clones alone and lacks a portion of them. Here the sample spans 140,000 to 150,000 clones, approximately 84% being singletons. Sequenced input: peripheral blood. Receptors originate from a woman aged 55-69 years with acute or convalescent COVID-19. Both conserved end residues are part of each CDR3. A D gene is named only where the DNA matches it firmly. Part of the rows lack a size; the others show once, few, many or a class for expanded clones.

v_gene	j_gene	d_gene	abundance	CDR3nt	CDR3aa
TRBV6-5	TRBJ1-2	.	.	TGTGCCAGCAGTACCGGACAGCTCTATGGCTACACCTTC	CASSTGQLYGYTF
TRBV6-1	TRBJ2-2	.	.	TGTGCCAGCAGTGAAGTTACGGGCGGGGAGCTGTTTTTT	CASSEVTGGELFF
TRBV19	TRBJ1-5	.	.	TGTGCCAGTAGTCCCAGCTTACTTTCCACGCACTATAGCAATCAGCCCCAGCATTTT	CASSPSLLSTHYSNQPQHF
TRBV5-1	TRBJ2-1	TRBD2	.	TGCGCCAGCAGCGGAAGGACTAGCGGGAGAGATGAGCAGTTCTTC	CASSGRTSGRDEQFF
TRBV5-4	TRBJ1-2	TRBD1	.	TGTGCCAGCAGCCCCAAAGGACAGGGGACCTATGGCTACACCTTC	CASSPKGQGTYGYTF
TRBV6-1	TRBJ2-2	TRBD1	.	TGTGCCAGCAGTGAAGGGACAGGGGCCGGGGAGCTGTTTTTT	CASSEGTGAGELFF
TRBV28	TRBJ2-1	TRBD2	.	TGTGCCAGCAGCTCATTTTTTCTGGACGGGGGGAGGATCTCCTACAATGAGCAGTTCTTC	CASSSFFLDGGRISYNEQFF
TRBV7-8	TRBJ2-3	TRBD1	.	TGTGCCAGCGGGCAGGGGGCAACAGATACGCAGTATTTT	CASGQGATDTQYF
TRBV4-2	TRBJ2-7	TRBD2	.	TGTGCCAGCAGCCAAGTTAGGGTTAGCGGGAGGGAAGCCGAGCAGTACTTC	CASSQVRVSGREAEQYF
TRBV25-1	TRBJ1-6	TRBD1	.	TGTGCCAGCAGTCCGCGGGACAGTCTTAATTCACCCCTCCACTTT	CASSPRDSLNSPLHF
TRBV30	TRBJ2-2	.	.	TGTGCCTGGACCGCTAGCGTCGGGGAGCTGTTTTTT	CAWTASVGELFF
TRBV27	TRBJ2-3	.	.	TGTGCCAGCAGTTTATATTCTTTCGTAACTAGCACAGATACGCAGTATTTT	CASSLYSFVTSTDTQYF
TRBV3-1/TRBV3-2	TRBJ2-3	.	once	TGTGCCAGCAGCCTCAACCCAGTTGGCACAGATACGCAGTATTTT	CASSLNPVGTDTQYF
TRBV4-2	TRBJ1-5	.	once	TGTGCCAGCAGCCAAGACCAGGGTCGCAATCAGCCCCAGCATTTT	CASSQDQGRNQPQHF
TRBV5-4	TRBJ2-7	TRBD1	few	TGTGCCAGCAGCTCGCCCGGGGGAGGGACAGGGAAGAGCGAGCAGTACTTC	CASSSPGGGTGKSEQYF
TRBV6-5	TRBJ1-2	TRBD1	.	TGTGCCAGCAGTTACCACAGGGGGAATAACTATGGCTACACCTTC	CASSYHRGNNYGYTF
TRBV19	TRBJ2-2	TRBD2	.	TGTGCCAGTAGTGCTAGCGGCTGGAACACCGGGGAGCTGTTTTTT	CASSASGWNTGELFF
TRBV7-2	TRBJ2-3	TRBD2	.	TGTGCCAGCAGCTTAGGACTAGCGGGAGGCCCCGAACGAAATACGCAGTATTTT	CASSLGLAGGPERNTQYF
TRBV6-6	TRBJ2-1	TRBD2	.	TGTGCCAGCAGCCCCTTAGCGGGAGGCGGTGAGCAGTTCTTC	CASSPLAGGGEQFF
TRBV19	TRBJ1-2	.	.	TGTGCCAGTAGTATAGGGCCCTATGGCTACACCTTC	CASSIGPYGYTF
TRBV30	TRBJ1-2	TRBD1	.	TGTGCCTGGAGTGGGGACAGGGCCCTCGACTATGGCTACACCTTC	CAWSGDRALDYGYTF
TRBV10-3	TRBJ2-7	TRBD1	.	TGTGCCATCGGGACAGTTACCTCCTACGAGCAGTACTTC	CAIGTVTSYEQYF
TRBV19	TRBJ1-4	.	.	TGTGCCAGCTCGGGGTCAACTAATGAAAAACTGTTTTTT	CASSGSTNEKLFF
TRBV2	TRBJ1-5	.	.	TGTGCCAGCGGCACACAGCCCCAGCATTTT	CASGTQPQHF